The sequence of this TCR beta chain was determined in a study of CD8+ T cells in alopecia areata. Study-wide background: The protocol delivered tofacitinib for 6 to 18 months, then withdrew it for 6 months.

This clone was seen a few times. Treatment here: oral pan-JAK inhibitor, 5-10 mg twice daily. Sorting of CD4+ and CD8+ T cells was performed on PBMCs. cDNA prepared by RNA extraction and subsequent reverse transcription served as the template for sequencing. TCRdb's table, derived via immunoSEQ multiplex PCR, lists solely in-frame clones and lacks some. The sample yields about 180,000 clones, approximately 50% seen once. The TCR sequence derives from a human donor with alopecia areata. The source material was CD8+ T cells sorted from blood, sampled around week 54, from a patient treated with tofacitinib.

The CDR3 coding sequence is TGCGCCAGCAGTCAATCTTCCCATGGCTACACCTTC. Protein sequence: CASSQSSHGYTF. The V and J genes are TRBV23-1 and TRBJ1-2; D is unresolved. TRBV23-1 carries the ORF label, with uncertain function. This CDR3 is built from 12 residues. The germline V and J ends were trimmed by 0 bases and 6 bases, with 5 bases remaining between them.